This T cell receptor (beta chain) is drawn from a study of blood T cell repertoires in COVID-19. Some clones are missing from TCRdb's copy, which holds only in-frame ones; the method was immunoSEQ multiplex PCR. The sample consists of 200,000 to 250,000 clones, 70% to 90% of them appearing once. The CDR3 is made up of 14 amino acids. The V end was cut by 5 bases, the J end by 0 bases, with 12 bases between. Germline CDR1 GTSNPN, CDR2 SVGIG (reference sequence). This sequence originates from a woman aged 18-29 years who had recovered from COVID-19. J is TRBJ2-3 and V is TRBV30; D is possibly TRBD1 (6 bases). The specimen sequenced was peripheral blood. In DNA, the CDR3 is TGTGCCTGGGCCCGAGACAGGAGCACAGATACGCAGTATTTT. Translation gives CAWARDRSTDTQYF.